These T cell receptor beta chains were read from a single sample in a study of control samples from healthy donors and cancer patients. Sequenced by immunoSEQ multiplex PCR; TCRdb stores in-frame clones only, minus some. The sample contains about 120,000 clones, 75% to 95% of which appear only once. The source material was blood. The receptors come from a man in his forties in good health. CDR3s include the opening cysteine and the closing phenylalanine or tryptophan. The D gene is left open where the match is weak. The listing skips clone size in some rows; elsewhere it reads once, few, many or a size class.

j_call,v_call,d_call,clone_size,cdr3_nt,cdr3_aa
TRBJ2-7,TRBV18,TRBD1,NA,TGTGCCAGCTCACCGGGACAGGGGATTGGTTTAGGAGAGCAGTACTTC,CASSPGQGIGLGEQYF
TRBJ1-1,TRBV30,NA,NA,TGTGCCTGGAGTTTGTTCTCATTCCCGACGCAGAGAACCATGAACACTGAAGCTTTCTTT,CAWSLFSFPTQRTMNTEAFF
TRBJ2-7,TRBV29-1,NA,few,TGCAGCGTTGAGGAGGGGGCGAGAGGCGAGCAGTACTTC,CSVEEGARGEQYF
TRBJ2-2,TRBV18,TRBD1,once,TGTGCCAGCTCACCTCGGCAGGGGGCGGACACCGGGGAGCTGTTTTTT,CASSPRQGADTGELFF
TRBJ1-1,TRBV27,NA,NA,TGTGCCAGCAGTTTAAATCCCCTAACTGAAGCTTTCTTT,CASSLNPLTEAFF
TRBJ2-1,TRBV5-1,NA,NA,TGCGCCAGCAGCTTGGGAAGGATTAATGAGCAGTTCTTC,CASSLGRINEQFF
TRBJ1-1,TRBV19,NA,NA,TGTGCCAGTACCGCGTCAGGGTTCACTGAAGCTTTCTTT,CASTASGFTEAFF
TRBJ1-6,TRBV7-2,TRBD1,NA,TGTGCCAGCAGCTACAGGGGGTATGGAGGTAATTCACCCCTCCACTTT,CASSYRGYGGNSPLHF
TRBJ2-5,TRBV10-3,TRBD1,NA,TGTGCCATCAGTGATAGAAAGGGGGCAGAGACCCAGTACTTC,CAISDRKGAETQYF
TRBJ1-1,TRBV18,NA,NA,TGTGCCAGCTCACCACCAAATCAGGGTGGGGCTTTCTTT,CASSPPNQGGAFF
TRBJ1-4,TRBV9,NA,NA,TGTGCCAGCAGCCAAGACAGTGCAACTAATGAAAAACTGTTTTTT,CASSQDSATNEKLFF
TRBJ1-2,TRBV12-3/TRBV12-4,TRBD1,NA,TGTGCCAGCAGAGGGACAGGCCTCTATGGCTACACCTTC,CASRGTGLYGYTF
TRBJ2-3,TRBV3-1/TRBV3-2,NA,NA,TGTGCCAGCAGCCAAGCGGAGACAGATACGCAGTATTTT,CASSQAETDTQYF
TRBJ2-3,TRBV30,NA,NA,TGTGCCTGGAGTGTATTCCTCCTTGCAGATACGCAGTATTTT,CAWSVFLLADTQYF
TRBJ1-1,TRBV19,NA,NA,TGTGCCAGTAGTATAATGGGGGCTGTCGGCACTGAAGCTTTCTTT,CASSIMGAVGTEAFF
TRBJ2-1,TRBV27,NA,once,TGTGCCAGCAGTTTAGCACGGACCTATTCGAATGAGCAGTTCTTC,CASSLARTYSNEQFF
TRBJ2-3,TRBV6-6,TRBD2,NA,TGTGCCAGTTCGGGGGGTCGACCCTCTAGCACAGATACGCAGTATTTT,CASSGGRPSSTDTQYF
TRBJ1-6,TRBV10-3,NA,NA,TGTGCCATCAGCCGGACGGGTAATAATTCACCCCTCCACTTT,CAISRTGNNSPLHF
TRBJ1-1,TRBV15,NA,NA,TGTGCCACCAGCAGAATTGGGGCAGGGAACACTGAAGCTTTCTTT,CATSRIGAGNTEAFF
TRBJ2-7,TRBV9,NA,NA,TGTGCCAGCAGCCCGCAGCAGGGCTACGAGCAGTACTTC,CASSPQQGYEQYF
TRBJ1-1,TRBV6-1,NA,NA,TGTGCCAGCAGTGGCCCTCGTTTCGGGCAGGGAGTGGGTGAAGCTTTCTTT,CASSGPRFGQGVGEAFF
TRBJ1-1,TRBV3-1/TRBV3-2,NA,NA,TGTGCCAGCAGCCAAGATCTCGGGGGACAAAACACTGAAGCTTTCTTT,CASSQDLGGQNTEAFF
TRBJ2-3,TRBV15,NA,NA,TGTGCCACCAAAGGCGATACGCAGTATTTT,CATKGDTQYF
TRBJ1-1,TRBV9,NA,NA,TGTGCCAGCAGCGTAGATGGGGGAGGGGTTTGGACTGAAGCTTTCTTT,CASSVDGGGVWTEAFF
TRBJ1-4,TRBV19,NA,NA,TGTGCCAGTACCCAGGTTGCCGGTCCGAATGAAAAACTGTTTTTT,CASTQVAGPNEKLFF
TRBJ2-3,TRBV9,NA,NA,TGTGCCAGCACTTCGTCGGGTTTGGATACGCAGTATTTT,CASTSSGLDTQYF
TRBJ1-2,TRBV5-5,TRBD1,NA,TGTGCCAGCAGCCAAGCCGGGACAGGGCTATATGGCTACACCTTC,CASSQAGTGLYGYTF
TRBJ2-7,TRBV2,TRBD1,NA,TGTGCCAGCAGTGTCCTTCAGGGGGCTTACGAGCAGTACTTC,CASSVLQGAYEQYF
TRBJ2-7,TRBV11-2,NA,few,TGTGCCAGCAGCTTAGAGCGGCAGCTTTACGAGCAGTACTTC,CASSLERQLYEQYF
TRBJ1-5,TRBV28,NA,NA,TGTGCCAGCAGCCGACTCAGGGACGGGTGGGGCAATCAGCCCCAGCATTTT,CASSRLRDGWGNQPQHF
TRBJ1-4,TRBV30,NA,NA,TGTGCCTGGAGTGTACAACAGGGCCCGAATGAAAAACTGTTTTTT,CAWSVQQGPNEKLFF
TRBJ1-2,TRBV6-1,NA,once,TGTGCCAGCAGTGAAGTTTCCGGGGATTATGGCTACACCTTC,CASSEVSGDYGYTF
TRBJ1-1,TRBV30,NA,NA,TGTGCCTGGAATAGGGCCACTGAAGCTTTCTTT,CAWNRATEAFF
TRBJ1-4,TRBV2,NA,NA,TGTGCCAGCTCCGGGACACCTGCAACTAATGAAAAACTGTTTTTT,CASSGTPATNEKLFF
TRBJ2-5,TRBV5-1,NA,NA,TGCGCCAGCAGCCCGACCCCTTCGGAGAGCCAGTACTTC,CASSPTPSESQYF
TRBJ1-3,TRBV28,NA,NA,TGTGCCAGCAGTGACGGAAACACCATATATTTT,CASSDGNTIYF
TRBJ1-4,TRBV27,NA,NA,TGTGCCAGCAGTTTATTACCGTTGGGGGGCGCGAATGAAAAACTGTTTTTT,CASSLLPLGGANEKLFF
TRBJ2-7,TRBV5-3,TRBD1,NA,TGTGCCAGAAGCCCCGGGACAGGGCCCTACGAGCAGTACTTC,CARSPGTGPYEQYF
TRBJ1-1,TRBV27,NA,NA,TGTGCCAGTCAGATGTTGTGGAACACTGAAGCTTTCTTT,CASQMLWNTEAFF
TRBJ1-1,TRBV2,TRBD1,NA,TGTGCCGGAAACAGGGGAGAGGCCACTGAAGCTTTCTTT,CAGNRGEATEAFF
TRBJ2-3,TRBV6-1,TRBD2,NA,TGTGCCAGCAGTGCGTTGACAGGGGGAAGGACTAGCGGGACAGATACGCAGTATTTT,CASSALTGGRTSGTDTQYF
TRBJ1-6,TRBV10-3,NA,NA,TGTGCCATCAGTGAGTCGGTTAAGGGGAATTCACCCCTCCACTTT,CAISESVKGNSPLHF
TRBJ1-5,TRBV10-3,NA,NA,TGTGCCATCAGTGAGTCGGTCGGGAATCAGCCCCAGCATTTT,CAISESVGNQPQHF
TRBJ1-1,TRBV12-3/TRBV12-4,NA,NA,TGTGCCAGCAGTTTGCACACGAACACTGAAGCTTTCTTT,CASSLHTNTEAFF
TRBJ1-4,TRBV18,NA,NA,TGTGCCAGCTCACCACCGAGCCTTAATGAAAAACTGTTTTTT,CASSPPSLNEKLFF
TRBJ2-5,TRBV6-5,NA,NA,TGTGCCAGCAGTTCTTTGGGGCGGCAAGAGACCCAGTACTTC,CASSSLGRQETQYF
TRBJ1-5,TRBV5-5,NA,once,TGTGCCAGCAGCTTGGACAGTTTCTCCCAGCATTTT,CASSLDSFSQHF
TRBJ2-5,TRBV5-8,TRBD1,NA,TGTGCCAGCAGCTTGGAGAGGGGGCCCCTGCAAGAGACCCAGTACTTC,CASSLERGPLQETQYF
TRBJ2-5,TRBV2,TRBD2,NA,TGTGCCAGCAGTGAACTAGCGGGGGGCGGAGAGACCCAGTACTTC,CASSELAGGGETQYF
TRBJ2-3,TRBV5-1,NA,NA,TGCGCCAGCAGCTTTACAGATACGCAGTATTTT,CASSFTDTQYF
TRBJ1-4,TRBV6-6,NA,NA,TGTGCCAGCTGCGGGATCCCGAATGAAAAACTGTTTTTT,CASCGIPNEKLFF
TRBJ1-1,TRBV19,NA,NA,TGTGCCAGTAGTTCCAGACCTGCTAGGGGCACTGAAGCTTTCTTT,CASSSRPARGTEAFF
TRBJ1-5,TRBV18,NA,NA,TGTGCCAGCCAAAGCGAACAGGGCGCCGGGCCCCAGCATTTT,CASQSEQGAGPQHF